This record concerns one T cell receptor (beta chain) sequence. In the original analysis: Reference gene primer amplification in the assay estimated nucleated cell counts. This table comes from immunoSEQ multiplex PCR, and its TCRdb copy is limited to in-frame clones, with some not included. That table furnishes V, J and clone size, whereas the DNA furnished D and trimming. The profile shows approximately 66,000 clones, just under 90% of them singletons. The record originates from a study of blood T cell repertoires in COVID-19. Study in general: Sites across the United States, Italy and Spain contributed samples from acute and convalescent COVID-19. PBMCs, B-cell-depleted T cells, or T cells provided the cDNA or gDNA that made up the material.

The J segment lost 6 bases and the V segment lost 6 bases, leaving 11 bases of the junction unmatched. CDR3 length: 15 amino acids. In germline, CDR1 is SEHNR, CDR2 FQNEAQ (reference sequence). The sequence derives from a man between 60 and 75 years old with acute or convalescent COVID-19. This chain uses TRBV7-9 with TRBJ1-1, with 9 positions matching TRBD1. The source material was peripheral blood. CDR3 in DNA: TGTGCCAGCAGAAACCGACAGGGGGTGGTCTCTGAAGCTTTCTTT. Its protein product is CASRNRQGVVSEAFF.